This TCR beta chain was identified during a study of breast tumors, draining lymph nodes, adjacent tissues. Whole-study findings and limits: Data fit most tumor T cells coming from lymph node, expanding in tumor. Tumors had less TCR diversity than lymph nodes, more than nontumor tissue. Luminal-like breast cancer showed significantly greater tumor-nontumor repertoire similarity than basal-like breast cancer did. Tumor T cell lymph node origin was a supported hypothesis, not proven.

TCRdb re-analysed the multiplex PCR reads in MiXCR, keeping a single row per CDR3 protein. The repertoire holds about 130,000 distinct CDR3 sequences, with 15% to 20% as singletons. Samples came from axillary lymph nodes draining the breast cancer. The V segment lost 5 bases and the J segment 5 bases; nucleotides outside the gene matches: 7. Per the germline V gene, CDR1 is LGHNA and CDR2 is YNFKEQ. This CDR3 comprises 16 residues. Ten or more counts support this clonotype. Its antigen remains unknown. Sequencing used axillary lymph node tissue. This chain connects TRBV4-2 to TRBJ2-2, with 11 positions matching TRBD2. This clonotype was sampled from a female donor with breast cancer. Some clones in this sample may be carry-over from other donors' samples. DNA of the CDR3: TGTGCCAGCAGCACCGACCTAGCGGGGGGTACCGGGGAGCTGTTTTTT. Amino acid sequence: CASSTDLAGGTGELFF.